This passage covers 2 T cell receptor beta chains from one sample sequenced in a study of T cell changes during pregnancy in multiple sclerosis. Sequencing used immunoSEQ multiplex PCR; TCRdb keeps in-frame clones, though not all of them. The data show tens of thousands of clones, more than 85% seen once. The specimen comprised CD4+ T cells from peripheral blood mononuclear cells, sampled in the second trimester of pregnancy. All receptors come from a female donor with multiple sclerosis, enrolled in a pregnancy study.

The V call is TRBV6-5, the J call TRBJ2-5, with 12 positions matching TRBD2. Unmatched junction bases numbered 8, after V lost 7 bases and J lost 11 bases. This CDR3 comprises 13 residues. In germline, CDR1 is MNHEY, CDR2 SVGAGI. The CDR3 loop is CASKPTSGSSQYF. Here the CDR3 DNA reads TGTGCCAGCAAACCGACTAGCGGGAGTTCACAGTACTTC.

The genes are TRBV11-1 and TRBJ2-7; the D gene is possibly TRBD1 (6 bases). Trimming left V 5 bases short and J 3 bases short, with 11 bases between. The germline CDR1 and CDR2 sequences are SGHAT and FQDESV (reference sequence). The CDR3 is 13 amino acids. The CDR3 loop reads CASSPAGDYEQYF. The CDR3 DNA reads as TGTGCCAGCAGCCCAGCAGGGGACTACGAGCAGTACTTC.